One sample yielded the 13 T cell receptor beta chains listed below, sequenced in a study of a mutant IDH1 vaccine in newly diagnosed glioma (TCRdb year 2021). The method was the immunoSEQ multiplex PCR assay. Drawn from immuneACCESS, this table holds only the in-frame rearrangements with V and J called that TCRdb kept. Clones are partly lost; checked studies trace under half to an unresolved V gene and leave the rest unexplained. The sample table records about 52,000 clones; about 91% of these occur just once. Around 2.2% of the sample belongs to the ten largest clones. Antigens of these TCRs are unknown. This specimen's time point label, per the study, means: week 11, during vaccination. Every vaccine dose consisted of 300 ug of a 20-mer mutant IDH1 peptide in Montanide, administered subcutaneously together with topical imiquimod. This sample comprised PBMCs, obtained from a glioma patient whose treatment included an IDH1 peptide vaccine. The receptors come from a man aged 50-59 years with glioma.

This chain uses TRBV6-5 with TRBJ1-5; perhaps TRBD1 as D (5 bases). Germline CDR1 is MNHEY and CDR2 is SVGAGI. Trimming took off 0 bases at V and 0 bases at J, with 9 bases between the two ends. The CDR3 extends over 16 amino acids. The CDR3: CASSYSGRNSNQPQHF. The DNA of the CDR3 is TGTGCCAGCAGTTACTCGGGACGGAATAGCAATCAGCCCCAGCATTTT.

The rearrangement links TRBV11-2 to TRBJ2-1; 10 bases line up with TRBD2. The CDR3 extends over 19 amino acids. From germline, CDR1 is SGHAT and CDR2 FQNNGV. The trim removed 2 bases at V and 3 bases at J, leaving 13 bases unmatched. This CDR3 reads CASSLSGSSGRKLYNEQFF. For the CDR3, the DNA is TGTGCCAGCAGCTTATCCGGATCTAGCGGGAGAAAACTCTACAATGAGCAGTTCTTC.

The rearrangement joins TRBV6-4 to TRBJ1-6, with a tentative D call TRBD1 (6 bases). This CDR3 has 16 residues. Deletions cut 3 bases from V and 0 bases from J, with 9 bases between. CDR1 and CDR2 (germline): MRHNA, SNTAGT. DNA for the CDR3: TGTGCCAGCAGTGATGAGACAGGCTCCTATAATTCACCCCTCCACTTT. It specifies CASSDETGSYNSPLHF.

The CDR3 protein is CASSRTTGDTEAFF. In DNA, the CDR3 is TGCGCCAGCAGCCGAACGACAGGGGACACTGAAGCTTTCTTT. The chain carries TRBV4-1 and TRBJ1-1; TRBD1 matches at 8 bases. The ends lost 4 bases at V and 3 bases at J; junction bases unmatched: 4. The germline gives CDR1 MGHRA, CDR2 YSYEKL. There are 14 residues in the CDR3.

This sequence joins TRBV6-5 and TRBJ2-7, with D hard to call. V lost 1 base and J lost 5, with 9 bases in between. This CDR3 is 13 amino acids long. Germline V gene sequence: CDR1 MNHEY, CDR2 SVGAGI. This chain's CDR3 is CASSYLARDEQYF. Written as DNA, the CDR3 is TGTGCCAGCAGTTACTTGGCTAGGGACGAGCAGTACTTC.

This chain uses TRBV5-1 with TRBJ2-1; D unresolved. Trimming took off 0 bases at V and 5 bases at J, with 6 bases between the two ends. This CDR3 contains 13 residues. The V gene's germline CDR1 is SGHRS and CDR2 YFSETQ. The CDR3 sequence: CASSLAGNNEQFF. In DNA, the CDR3 is TGCGCCAGCAGCTTGGCAGGAAACAATGAGCAGTTCTTC.

The chain couples TRBV5-1 to TRBJ2-2; 9 positions agree with TRBD2. This CDR3 spans 18 amino acids. Germline values: CDR1 SGHRS, CDR2 YFSETQ. V lost 8 bases to trimming and J lost 2 bases; unmatched junction nucleotides: 16. CDR3 nucleotides: TGCGCCAGTGGCCGGTCGGTAGCGGGAGTGCGTAACACCGGGGAGCTGTTTTTT. Protein: CASGRSVAGVRNTGELFF.

V and J are TRBV18 and TRBJ2-7; D not resolved. V dropped 0 bases and J dropped 7 bases, with 16 bases sitting between them. In germline, CDR1 is KGHSH, CDR2 LQKENI. The CDR3 runs to 15 residues. CDR3 amino acids: CASSPPGVTRGEQYF. For the CDR3, the DNA is TGTGCCAGCTCACCACCAGGTGTCACCCGCGGAGAGCAGTACTTC. Full variable domain (outside the CDR3, taken from reference TRBV18 and TRBJ2-7): NAGVMQNPRHLVRRRGQEARLRCSPMKGHSHVYWYRQLPEEGLKFMVYLQKENIIDESGMPKERFSAEFPKEGPSILRIQQVVRGDSAAYFCASSPPGVTRGEQYFGPGTRLTVT.

This clone was recorded once. The CDR3 DNA follows: TGTGCCAGCAGTGAACTAGAGGGCGTGGTAGATGGCTACACCTTC. Its translation: CASSELEGVVDGYTF. The chain couples TRBV25-1 to TRBJ1-2; no clear D gene. CDR3 length equals 15 residues. With 2 bases removed from V and 6 bases from J, the gap between germline ends came to 16 bases. Germline CDR1 MGHDK, CDR2 SYGVNS.

This chain links TRBV6-5 with TRBJ1-6; 7 nucleotides agree with TRBD1. V lost 5 bases, J lost 11 bases, and 3 bases stayed unmatched. Germline values: CDR1 MNHEY, CDR2 SVGAGI. The CDR3 covers 12 residues. The CDR3 region has the DNA TGTGCCAGCAGTCGACAGGGTGCACCCCTCCACTTT. Its translation is CASSRQGAPLHF.

V and J are TRBV28 and TRBJ1-5; D gene uncertain. Trimming removed 3 bases from V and 0 bases from J, with 9 bases in between. Germline lookup yields CDR1 MDHEN and CDR2 SYDVKM. The CDR3 runs to 15 residues. The chain's CDR3 is CASSFTRNSNQPQHF. The CDR3 DNA follows: TGTGCCAGCAGTTTTACTCGGAATAGCAATCAGCCCCAGCATTTT.

The chain recombines TRBV5-1 with TRBJ2-6; a possible D gene is TRBD1 (5 bases). Germline lookup yields CDR1 SGHRS and CDR2 YFSETQ. With 0 bases removed from V and 0 bases from J, the gap between germline ends came to 13 bases. The CDR3 sequence is 18 residues long. The CDR3 DNA follows: TGCGCCAGCAGCTTGGGTTACAGGCTTAGCTCTGGGGCCAACGTCCTGACTTTC. Translating gives CASSLGYRLSSGANVLTF.

The chain couples TRBV7-8 to TRBJ1-2; 8 nucleotides align to TRBD1. CDR1 is SGHVS, CDR2 FQNEAQ, per germline. CDR3 length equals 15 residues. V gave up 7 bases and J gave up 6 bases; unmatched junction bases: 13. The CDR3 DNA reads TGTGCCAGCACCCCCCAGGGGGCGGTTAAGAATGGCTACACCTTC. It codes for CASTPQGAVKNGYTF.